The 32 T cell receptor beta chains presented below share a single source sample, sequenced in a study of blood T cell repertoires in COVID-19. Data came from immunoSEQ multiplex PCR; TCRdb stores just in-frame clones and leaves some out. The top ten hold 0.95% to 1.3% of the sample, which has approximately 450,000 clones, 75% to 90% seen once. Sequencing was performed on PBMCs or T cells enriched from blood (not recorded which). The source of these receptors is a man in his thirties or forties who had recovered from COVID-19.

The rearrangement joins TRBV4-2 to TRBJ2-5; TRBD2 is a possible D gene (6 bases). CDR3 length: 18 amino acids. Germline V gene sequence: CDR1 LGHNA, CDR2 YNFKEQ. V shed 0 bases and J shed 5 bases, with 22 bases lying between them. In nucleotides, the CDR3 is TGTGCCAGCAGCCAAGATTATCGTCGTGCGGGACTTGTTGAGACCCAGTACTTC. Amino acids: CASSQDYRRAGLVETQYF.

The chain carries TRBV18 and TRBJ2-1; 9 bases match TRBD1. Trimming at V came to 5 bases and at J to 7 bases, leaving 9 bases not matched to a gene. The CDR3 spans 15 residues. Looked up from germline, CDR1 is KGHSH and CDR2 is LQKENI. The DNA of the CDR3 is TGTGCCAGCTCATCGGGACAGGGCACTATTAATGAGCAGTTCTTC. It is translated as CASSSGQGTINEQFF. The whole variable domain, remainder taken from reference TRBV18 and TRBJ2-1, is NAGVMQNPRHLVRRRGQEARLRCSPMKGHSHVYWYRQLPEEGLKFMVYLQKENIIDESGMPKERFSAEFPKEGPSILRIQQVVRGDSAAYFCASSSGQGTINEQFFGPGTRLTVL.

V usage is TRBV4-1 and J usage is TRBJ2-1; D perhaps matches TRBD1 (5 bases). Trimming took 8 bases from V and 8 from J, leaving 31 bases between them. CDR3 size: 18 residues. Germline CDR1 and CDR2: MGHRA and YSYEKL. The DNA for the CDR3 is TGCGCCAGCTCCCTCTACAGGCCGCTTAGCTGGGGTGGTTATGAGCAGTTCTTC. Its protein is CASSLYRPLSWGGYEQFF.

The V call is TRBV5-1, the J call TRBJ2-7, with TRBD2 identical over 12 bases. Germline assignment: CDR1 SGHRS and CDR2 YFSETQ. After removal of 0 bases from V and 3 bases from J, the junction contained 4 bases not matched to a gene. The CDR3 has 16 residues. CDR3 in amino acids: CASSLGGLAGSYEQYF. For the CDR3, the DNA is TGCGCCAGCAGCTTGGGCGGACTAGCGGGAAGCTACGAGCAGTACTTC.

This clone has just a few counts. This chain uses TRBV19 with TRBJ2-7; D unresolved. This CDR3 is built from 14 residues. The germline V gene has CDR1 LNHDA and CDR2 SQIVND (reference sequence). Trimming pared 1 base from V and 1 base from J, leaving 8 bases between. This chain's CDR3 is CASSIGLPSYEQYF. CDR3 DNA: TGTGCCAGTAGTATAGGCCTACCTTCCTACGAGCAGTACTTC.

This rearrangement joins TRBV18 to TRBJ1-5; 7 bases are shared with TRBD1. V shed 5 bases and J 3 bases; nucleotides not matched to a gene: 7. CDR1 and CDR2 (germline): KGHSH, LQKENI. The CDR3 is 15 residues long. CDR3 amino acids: CASSKDRTFNQPQHF. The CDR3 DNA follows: TGTGCCAGCTCAAAGGACAGGACCTTCAATCAGCCCCAGCATTTT.

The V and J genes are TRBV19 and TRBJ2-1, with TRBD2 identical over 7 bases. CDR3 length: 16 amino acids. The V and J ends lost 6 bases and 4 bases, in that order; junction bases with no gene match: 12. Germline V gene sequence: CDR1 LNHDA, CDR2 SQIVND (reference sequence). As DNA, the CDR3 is TGTGCCAGTAGCGGACCCCTTAGCGGGCCATACAATGAGCAGTTCTTC. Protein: CASSGPLSGPYNEQFF.

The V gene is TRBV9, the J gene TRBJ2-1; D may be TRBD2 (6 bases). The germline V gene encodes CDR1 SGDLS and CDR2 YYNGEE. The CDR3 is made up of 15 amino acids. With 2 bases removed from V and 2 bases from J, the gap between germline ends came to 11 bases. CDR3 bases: TGTGCCAGCAGCGTTCGGAGGGAAGCCTACAATGAGCAGTTCTTC. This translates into CASSVRREAYNEQFF.

The CDR3 spells CASSLLGAGGQETQYF. Written as DNA, the CDR3 is TGCGCCAGCAGCTTGCTTGGGGCGGGAGGACAAGAGACCCAGTACTTC. This chain connects TRBV5-1 to TRBJ2-5; 8 bases are shared with TRBD2. The CDR3 length is 16 residues. Per the germline V gene, CDR1 is SGHRS and CDR2 is YFSETQ. Trimming removed 1 base from V and 2 bases from J; junction bases left unmatched: 7.

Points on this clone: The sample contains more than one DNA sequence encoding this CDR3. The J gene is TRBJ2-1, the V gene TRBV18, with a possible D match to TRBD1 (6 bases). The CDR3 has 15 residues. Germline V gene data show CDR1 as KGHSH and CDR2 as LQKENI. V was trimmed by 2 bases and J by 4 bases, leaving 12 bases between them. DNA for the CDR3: TGTGCCAGCTCACCAAGGCAGGGGTCATACAATGAGCAGTTCTTC. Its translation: CASSPRQGSYNEQFF.

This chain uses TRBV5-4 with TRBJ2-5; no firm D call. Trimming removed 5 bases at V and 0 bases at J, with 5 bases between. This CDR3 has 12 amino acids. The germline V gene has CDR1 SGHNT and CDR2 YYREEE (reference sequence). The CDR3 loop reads CASSRDQETQYF. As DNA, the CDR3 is TGTGCCAGCAGTCGGGACCAAGAGACCCAGTACTTC.

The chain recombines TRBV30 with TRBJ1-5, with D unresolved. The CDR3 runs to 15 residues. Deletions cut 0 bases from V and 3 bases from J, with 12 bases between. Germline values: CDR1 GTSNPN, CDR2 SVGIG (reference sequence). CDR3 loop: CAWSVPGRFNQPQHF. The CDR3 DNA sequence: TGTGCCTGGAGTGTACCGGGTCGGTTCAATCAGCCCCAGCATTTT.

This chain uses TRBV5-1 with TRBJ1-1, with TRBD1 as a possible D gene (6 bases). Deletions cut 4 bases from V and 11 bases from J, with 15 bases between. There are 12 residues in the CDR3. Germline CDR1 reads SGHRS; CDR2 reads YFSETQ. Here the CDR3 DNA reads TGCGCCAGCAGCAACCAACAGGGACGCGCTTTCTTT. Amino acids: CASSNQQGRAFF.

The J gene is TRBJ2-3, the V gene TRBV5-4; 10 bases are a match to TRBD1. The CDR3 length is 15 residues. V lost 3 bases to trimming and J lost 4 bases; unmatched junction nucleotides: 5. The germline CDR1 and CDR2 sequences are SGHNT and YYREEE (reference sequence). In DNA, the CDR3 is TGTGCCAGCAGCTCGCCGGGACAGGGGTCAGATACGCAGTATTTT. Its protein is CASSSPGQGSDTQYF.

The CDR3 reads CASSESRNNQPQHF. The CDR3 DNA reads TGTGCCAGCAGTGAATCGCGGAATAATCAGCCCCAGCATTTT. The chain is built from TRBV2 and TRBJ1-5; D is ambiguous. Germline V gene lookup returns CDR1 SNHLY and CDR2 FYNNEI. V was clipped by 2 bases and J by 4 bases, with 9 bases between them. CDR3 length: 14 residues.

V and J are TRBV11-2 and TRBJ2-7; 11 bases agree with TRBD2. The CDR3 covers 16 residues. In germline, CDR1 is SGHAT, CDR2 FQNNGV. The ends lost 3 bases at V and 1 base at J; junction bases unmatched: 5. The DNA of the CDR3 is TGTGCCAGCAGCTTCCTAGCGGGAGGTGGGTCCTACGAGCAGTACTTC. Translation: CASSFLAGGGSYEQYF.

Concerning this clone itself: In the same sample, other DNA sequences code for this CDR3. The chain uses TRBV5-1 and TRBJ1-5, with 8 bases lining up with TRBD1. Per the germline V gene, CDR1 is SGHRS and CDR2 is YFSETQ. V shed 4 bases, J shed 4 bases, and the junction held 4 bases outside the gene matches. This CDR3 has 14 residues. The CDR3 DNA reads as TGCGCCAGCAGCGAAGGGACAGGAAATCAGCCCCAGCATTTT. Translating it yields CASSEGTGNQPQHF.

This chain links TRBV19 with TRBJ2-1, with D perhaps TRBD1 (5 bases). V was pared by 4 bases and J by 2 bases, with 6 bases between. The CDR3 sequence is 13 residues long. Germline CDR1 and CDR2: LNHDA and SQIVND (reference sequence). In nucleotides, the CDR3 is TGTGCCAGTAGTAGGGGCACCTACAATGAGCAGTTCTTC. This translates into CASSRGTYNEQFF.

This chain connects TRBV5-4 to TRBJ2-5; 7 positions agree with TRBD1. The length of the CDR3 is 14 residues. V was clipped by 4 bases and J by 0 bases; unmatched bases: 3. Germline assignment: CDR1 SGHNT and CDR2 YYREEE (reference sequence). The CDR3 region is CASSHGTDQETQYF. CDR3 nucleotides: TGTGCCAGCAGCCACGGGACAGACCAAGAGACCCAGTACTTC. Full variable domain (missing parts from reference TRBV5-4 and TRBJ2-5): ETGVTQSPTHLIKTRGQQVTLRCSSQSGHNTVSWYQQALGQGPQFIFQYYREEENGRGNFPPRFSGLQFPNYSSELNVNALELDDSALYLCASSHGTDQETQYFGPGTRLLVL.

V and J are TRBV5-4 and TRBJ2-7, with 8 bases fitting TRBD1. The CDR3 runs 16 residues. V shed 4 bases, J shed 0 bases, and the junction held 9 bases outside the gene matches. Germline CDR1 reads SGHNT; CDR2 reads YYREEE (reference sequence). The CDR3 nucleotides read TGTGCCAGCAGCACAGGGGGACGTCGAACCTCCTACGAGCAGTACTTC. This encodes CASSTGGRRTSYEQYF.

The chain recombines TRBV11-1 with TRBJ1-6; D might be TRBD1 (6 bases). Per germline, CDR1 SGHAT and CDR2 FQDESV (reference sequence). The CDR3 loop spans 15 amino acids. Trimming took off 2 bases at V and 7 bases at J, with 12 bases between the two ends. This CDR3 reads CASSLTGRKNSPLHF. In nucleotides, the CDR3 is TGTGCCAGCAGCTTAACAGGGCGGAAAAATTCACCCCTCCACTTT.

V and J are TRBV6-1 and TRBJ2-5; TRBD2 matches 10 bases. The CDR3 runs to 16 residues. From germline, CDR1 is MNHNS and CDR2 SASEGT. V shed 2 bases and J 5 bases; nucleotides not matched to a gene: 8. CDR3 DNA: TGTGCCAGCAGTGAATTGGCTAGCGGGAGTGTCGAGACCCAGTACTTC. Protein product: CASSELASGSVETQYF.

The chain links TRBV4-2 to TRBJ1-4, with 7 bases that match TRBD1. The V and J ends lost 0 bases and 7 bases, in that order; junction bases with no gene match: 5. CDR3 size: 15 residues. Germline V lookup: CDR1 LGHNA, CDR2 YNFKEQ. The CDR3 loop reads CASSQDEGAGEKLFF. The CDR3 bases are TGTGCCAGCAGCCAAGATGAGGGGGCGGGTGAAAAACTGTTTTTT.

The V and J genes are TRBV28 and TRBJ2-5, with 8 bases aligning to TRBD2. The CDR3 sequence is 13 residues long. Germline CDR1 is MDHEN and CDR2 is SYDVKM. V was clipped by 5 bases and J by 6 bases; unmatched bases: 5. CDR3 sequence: CASSRGGLKTQYF. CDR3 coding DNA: TGTGCCAGCAGTCGGGGGGGGCTAAAGACCCAGTACTTC. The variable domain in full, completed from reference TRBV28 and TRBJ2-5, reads DVKVTQSSRYLVKRTGEKVFLECVQDMDHENMFWYRQDPGLGLRLIYFSYDVKMKEKGDIPEGYSVSREKKERFSLILESASTNQTSMYLCASSRGGLKTQYFGPGTRLLVL.

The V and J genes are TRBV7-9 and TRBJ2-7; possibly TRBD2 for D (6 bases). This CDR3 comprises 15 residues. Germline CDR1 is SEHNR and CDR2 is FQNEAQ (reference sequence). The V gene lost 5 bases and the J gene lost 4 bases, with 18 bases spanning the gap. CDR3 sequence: CASSARGATLYEQYF. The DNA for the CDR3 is TGTGCCAGCAGCGCCCGCGGGGCAACCCTATACGAGCAGTACTTC.

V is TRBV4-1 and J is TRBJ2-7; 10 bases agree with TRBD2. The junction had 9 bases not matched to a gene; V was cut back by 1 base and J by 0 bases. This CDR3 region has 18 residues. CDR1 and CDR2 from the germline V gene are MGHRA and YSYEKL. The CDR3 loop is CASSQVILAGSTSYEQYF. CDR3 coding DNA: TGCGCCAGCAGCCAAGTTATACTAGCGGGGTCCACCTCCTACGAGCAGTACTTC.

The CDR3 reads CASSLRQGLNTEAFF. The CDR3 DNA is TGCGCCAGCAGCTTACGACAGGGCCTGAACACTGAAGCTTTCTTT. The chain combines TRBV5-1 with TRBJ1-1; TRBD1 matches 7 bases. CDR1 is SGHRS and CDR2 is YFSETQ in the germline V gene. V shed 2 bases and J 0 bases; nucleotides not matched to a gene: 4. The CDR3 consists of 15 residues.

This CDR3 is CASSLAGTSDEQYF. The CDR3 nucleotides are TGTGCCAGCAGCTTAGCCGGGACTAGCGACGAGCAGTACTTC. The genes are TRBV11-2 and TRBJ2-7, with 10 nucleotides matching TRBD2. With 1 base clipped from V and 5 bases from J, the junction kept 2 bases outside the gene matches. Germline assignment: CDR1 SGHAT and CDR2 FQNNGV. The CDR3 contains 14 residues.

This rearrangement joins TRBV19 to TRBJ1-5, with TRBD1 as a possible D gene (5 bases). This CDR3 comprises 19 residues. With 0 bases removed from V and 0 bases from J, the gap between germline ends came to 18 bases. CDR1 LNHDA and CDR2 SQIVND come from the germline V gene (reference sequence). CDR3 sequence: CASSIDPARASDSNQPQHF. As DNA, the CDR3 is TGTGCCAGTAGTATAGATCCGGCCAGGGCGTCGGATAGCAATCAGCCCCAGCATTTT.

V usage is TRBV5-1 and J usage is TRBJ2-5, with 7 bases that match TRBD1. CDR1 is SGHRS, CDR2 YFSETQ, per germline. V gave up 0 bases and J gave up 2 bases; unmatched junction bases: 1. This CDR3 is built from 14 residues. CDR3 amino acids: CASSLGDSQETQYF. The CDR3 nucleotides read TGCGCCAGCAGCTTGGGGGACAGTCAAGAGACCCAGTACTTC.

The CDR3 DNA reads as TGTGCCAGCAGTTTTAGGCAGGCTCCCCCCCCTAACTATGGCTACACCTTC. It codes for CASSFRQAPPPNYGYTF. The chain recombines TRBV28 with TRBJ1-2; no clear D. The V end lost 3 bases, the J end lost 0 bases, and 17 bases lay between the germline ends. The germline V gene has CDR1 MDHEN and CDR2 SYDVKM. The CDR3 has 17 residues.

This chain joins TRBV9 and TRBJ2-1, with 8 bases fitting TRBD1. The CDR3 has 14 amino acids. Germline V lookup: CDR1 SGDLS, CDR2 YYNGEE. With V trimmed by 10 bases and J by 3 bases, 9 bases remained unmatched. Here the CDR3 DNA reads TGTGCCTCCGGGACAGGAGGGGTCTACAATGAGCAGTTCTTC. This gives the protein CASGTGGVYNEQFF.